This T cell receptor beta chain was recovered during a study of T cell repertoires in aging, cancer and after chemotherapy. Across the whole study: Six age groups, ranging from 30 or younger to 70 or older, included the donors.

V lost 2 bases and J lost 1, with 8 bases in between. Germline lookup yields CDR1 MNHEY and CDR2 SVGAGI. This CDR3 contains 15 residues. In the case of this clonotype: Its antigen is undetermined.

Study-wide results and limits: Age-matched healthy donors had significantly more diverse, less clonal blood TCR repertoires than untreated cancer patients.

TRB rearrangements spanning V, D and J were amplified using mixed TRB-A/B primers. TCRdb independently ran MiXCR on the multiplex PCR reads; one entry per CDR3 protein. Of several thousand distinct CDR3 sequences in the sample, around half were seen once. TCR beta rearrangements were amplified from peripheral blood genomic DNA. This clonotype was sampled from a human donor with a solid tumor. V gene TRBV6-5 combines with J gene TRBJ2-2; no clear D. The sample taken for sequencing was blood. This CDR3 reads CASSYETGNTGELFF. The DNA of the CDR3 is TGTGCCAGCAGTTACGAGACGGGGAACACCGGGGAGCTGTTTTTT.